This TCR beta chain is from a study of radiotherapy plus CTLA-4 blockade in lung cancer. Study-level results: Per reports, early blood T cell clone dynamics, plus interferon-beta, forecast response most strongly.

The germline V gene encodes CDR1 MGHRA and CDR2 YSYEKL. The CDR3 totals 15 residues. Trimming shortened V by 0 bases and J by 10 bases, and 18 bases separated the two germline ends. Concerning this clone itself: Its specificity is not known.

Produced via immunoSEQ multiplex PCR; TCRdb's table is partial and in-frame only. The repertoire consists of some 37,000 clones, with over 70% occurring once and the leading ten covering under 10%. The input for sequencing was peripheral blood, taken from a patient treated with radiotherapy plus ipilimumab. This sequence was found in a human donor with non-small cell lung cancer who had stable disease on radiotherapy plus ipilimumab. The chain carries TRBV4-1 and TRBJ1-1; no firm D call. The CDR3 sequence: CASSQDRVGVYGAFF. DNA of the CDR3: TGCGCCAGCAGCCAAGATCGGGTCGGAGTTTATGGAGCTTTCTTT.